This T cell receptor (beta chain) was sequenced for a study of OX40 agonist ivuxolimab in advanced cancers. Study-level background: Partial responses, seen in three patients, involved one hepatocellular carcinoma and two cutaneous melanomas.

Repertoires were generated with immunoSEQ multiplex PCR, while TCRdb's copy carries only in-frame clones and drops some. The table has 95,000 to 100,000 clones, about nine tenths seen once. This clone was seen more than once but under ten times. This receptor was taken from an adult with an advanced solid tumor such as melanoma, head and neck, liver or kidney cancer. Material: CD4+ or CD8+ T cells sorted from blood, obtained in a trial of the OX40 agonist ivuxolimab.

The CDR3 is CASSQDRSSIEAFF. The CDR3 coding sequence is TGTGCCAGCAGCCAAGACCGTTCCAGTATTGAAGCTTTCTTT. The rearrangement links TRBV4-2 to TRBJ1-1; D gene ambiguous. CDR1 LGHNA and CDR2 YNFKEQ come from the germline V gene. The CDR3 sequence is 14 residues long. V dropped 0 bases and J dropped 7 bases, with 12 bases sitting between them.